Listed here are 2 T cell receptor beta chains from one sample, sequenced in a study of T cells in Graves' hyperthyroidism and ophthalmopathy. The CDR3 regions of TCR beta were amplified from RNA transcripts. Initially, a first-round RT-PCR of the TCR CDR3 employed the HTBI primer set. TCRdb fed the multiplex PCR reads into MiXCR, producing one record per CDR3 protein. The data contain some 300,000 distinct CDR3 sequences, about 14% of them singletons. Input material: blood. These receptors were taken from a woman under 40 with Graves' hyperthyroidism that later progressed to Graves' ophthalmopathy.

This clonotype has a count of ten or more. The chain is built from TRBV18 and TRBJ2-2, with D maybe TRBD2 (6 bases). Germline V gives CDR1 KGHSH, CDR2 LQKENI. V was clipped by 1 base and J by 2 bases, with 14 bases between them. The CDR3 totals 17 residues. The CDR3 DNA follows: TGTGCCAGCTCACCACGGAGGGACCAAATAAACACCGGGGAGCTGTTTTTT. The encoded protein is CASSPRRDQINTGELFF.

The sample holds many counts of this clonotype. The rearrangement links TRBV30 to TRBJ2-5; no reliable D call. V was shortened by 2 bases and J by 4 bases, with 11 bases between the two germline ends. Germline CDR1 GTSNPN, CDR2 SVGIG (reference sequence). The CDR3 has 13 amino acids. The CDR3 region is CAWSPGSGETQYF. The CDR3, as DNA: TGTGCCTGGAGTCCCGGATCAGGAGAGACCCAGTACTTC.